The clone carrying this T cell receptor beta chain appeared a few times. The data are from a study of cytomegalovirus exposure and HLA in healthy donors. The ends lost 3 bases at V and 3 bases at J; junction bases unmatched: 9. CDR3 size: 16 residues. CDR1 is SGDLS, CDR2 YYNGEE, per germline. In the PCR, 60 Vbeta and 13 Jbeta primers were used. Repertoires were generated with immunoSEQ multiplex PCR, while TCRdb's copy carries only in-frame clones and drops some. Here the sample spans 150,000 or so clones, roughly 82% being singletons. This chain uses TRBV9 with TRBJ1-2, with 9 bases identical to TRBD1. The sequenced sample consisted of PBMCs. The sequence came from a young man in good health and CMV-seropositive. CDR3 DNA sequence: TGTGCCAGCAGCGACCTGGACAGGGGAGAAGACTATGGCTACACCTTC. Its protein product is CASSDLDRGEDYGYTF.